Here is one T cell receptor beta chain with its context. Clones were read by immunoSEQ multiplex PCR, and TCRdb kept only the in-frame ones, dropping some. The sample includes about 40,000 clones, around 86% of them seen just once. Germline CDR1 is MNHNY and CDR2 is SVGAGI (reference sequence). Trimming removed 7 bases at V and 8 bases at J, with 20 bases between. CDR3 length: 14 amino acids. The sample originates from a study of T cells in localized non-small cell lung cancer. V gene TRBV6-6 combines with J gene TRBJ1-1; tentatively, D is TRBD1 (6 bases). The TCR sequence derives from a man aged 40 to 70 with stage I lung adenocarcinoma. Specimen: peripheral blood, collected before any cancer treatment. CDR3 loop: CASNQGGPSLEAFF. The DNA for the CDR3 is TGTGCCAGCAACCAAGGGGGTCCCAGCCTCGAAGCTTTCTTT.